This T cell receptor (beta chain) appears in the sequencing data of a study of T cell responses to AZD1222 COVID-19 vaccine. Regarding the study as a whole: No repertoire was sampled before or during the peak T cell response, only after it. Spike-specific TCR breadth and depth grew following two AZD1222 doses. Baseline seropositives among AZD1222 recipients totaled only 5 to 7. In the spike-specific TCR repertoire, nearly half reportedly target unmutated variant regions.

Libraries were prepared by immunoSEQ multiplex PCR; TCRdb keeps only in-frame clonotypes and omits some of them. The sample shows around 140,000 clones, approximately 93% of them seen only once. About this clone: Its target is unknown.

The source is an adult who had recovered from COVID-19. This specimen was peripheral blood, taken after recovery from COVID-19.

The CDR3 nucleotides read TGTGCCAGCAGCTTGGAGGTCAGGGTCGTGCCTAACTATGGCTACACCTTC. This sequence encodes CASSLEVRVVPNYGYTF. The gene calls are TRBV5-5 and TRBJ1-2; perhaps TRBD1 as D (5 bases). Between the trimmed V and J ends, which lost 0 bases and 0 bases, there was a span of 15 bases. Germline CDR1 SGHKS, CDR2 YYEKEE (reference sequence). CDR3 size: 17 residues.